What follows are 6 T cell receptor beta chains derived from one specimen sequenced in a study of cytomegalovirus exposure and HLA in healthy donors. The PCR used 60 Vbeta and 13 Jbeta primers. Data came from immunoSEQ multiplex PCR; TCRdb stores just in-frame clones and leaves some out. The sample has just over 150,000 clones, and its top ten clones hold approximately 2%. Material for sequencing was PBMCs. These receptors were obtained from a man aged 25-40 years in good health and CMV-seronegative.

V usage is TRBV10-3 and J usage is TRBJ2-7, with D tentatively TRBD2 (6 bases). V was trimmed by 11 bases and J by 6 bases, leaving 20 bases between them. CDR1 ENHRY and CDR2 SYGVKD come from the germline V gene. The CDR3 sequence is 13 residues long. The CDR3 region is CALRRDLNGEQYF. DNA for the CDR3: TGTGCCCTCCGGCGGGACCTTAACGGCGAGCAGTACTTC.

The V call is TRBV5-1, the J call TRBJ2-7; 7 positions agree with TRBD1. Germline trimming cut 5 bases from V and 0 bases from J; bases unmatched to any gene: 5. The CDR3 loop spans 14 amino acids. Germline V lookup: CDR1 SGHRS, CDR2 YFSETQ. The CDR3 is CASRVGGSSYEQYF. The CDR3 region has the DNA TGCGCCAGCAGGGTAGGGGGCAGCTCCTACGAGCAGTACTTC.

The rearrangement uses TRBV18 and TRBJ1-2; TRBD1 aligns across 8 bases. The length of the CDR3 is 15 residues. V was pared by 5 bases and J by 1 base, with 6 bases of the junction left unmatched. CDR1 is KGHSH, CDR2 LQKENI, per germline. The CDR3: CASSSGQEGNYGYTF. The CDR3 DNA is TGTGCCAGCTCATCGGGACAGGAGGGTAACTATGGCTACACCTTC.

This chain connects TRBV7-3 to TRBJ1-5; the D is unclear. CDR1 is SGHTA and CDR2 is FQGTGA in the germline V gene. V dropped 1 base and J dropped 5 bases, with 6 bases sitting between them. The CDR3 consists of 13 residues. Here the CDR3 DNA reads TGTGCCAGCAGCTTAAGTTCGTATCAGCCCCAGCATTTT. This translates into CASSLSSYQPQHF.

The CDR3 DNA follows: TGTGCCAGCACCTCACAGGGGGGCTATTCACCCCTCCACTTT. This translates into CASTSQGGYSPLHF. The V and J genes are TRBV6-5 and TRBJ1-6; 8 bases match TRBD1. The CDR3 is made up of 14 amino acids. J was trimmed by 8 bases and V by 7 bases; bases with no gene match: 7. The germline CDR1 and CDR2 sequences are MNHEY and SVGAGI.

The V call is TRBV2, the J call TRBJ2-3; D may be TRBD2 (6 bases). CDR3 length equals 13 residues. V lost 4 bases and J lost 5, with 10 bases in between. CDR1 and CDR2 from the germline V gene are SNHLY and FYNNEI. CDR3 coding DNA: TGTGCCAGCAGTGGGCGGGGCGTAGATACGCAGTATTTT. Its translation: CASSGRGVDTQYF. Variable domain in full (rest from reference TRBV2 and TRBJ2-3): EPEVTQTPSHQVTQMGQEVILRCVPISNHLYFYWYRQILGQKVEFLVSFYNNEISEKSEIFDDQFSVERPDGSNFTLKIRSTKLEDSAMYFCASSGRGVDTQYFGPGTRLTVL.